The rows below give T cell receptor beta chains drawn from one sample of a study of T cells after yellow fever vaccination. From the 5' RACE reads, TCRdb called clonotypes with MiXCR, one entry per CDR3 protein. The table lists some 600,000 distinct CDR3 sequences, 10% to 15% of them singletons. The sample here was PBMCs, taken on the day of the yellow fever booster vaccination. Source of these receptors: a man aged 25 to 40 who received the YFV17D yellow fever vaccine. Both conserved end residues are part of each CDR3. A D gene is named only where the DNA matches it firmly. Rows may omit the clone size; those that give it use once, few, many or a size class.

cdr3_length clone_size j_call v_call d_call cdr3_aa cdr3_nt
13 many TRBJ1-2 TRBV6-2/TRBV6-3 . CASSQTTIYGYTF TGTGCCAGCAGCCAAACGACGATCTATGGCTACACCTTC
13 . TRBJ2-7 TRBV7-9 . CASSLGSVNEQYF TGTGCCAGCAGCTTGGGTAGCGTCAACGAGCAGTACTTC
15 few TRBJ1-1 TRBV6-5 . CASSYSAAAAREAFF TGTGCCAGCAGTTACTCTGCGGCGGCGGCCCGTGAAGCTTTCTTT
15 . TRBJ2-3 TRBV9 . CASSVGEWTGDTQYF TGTGCCAGCAGCGTAGGGGAGTGGACGGGAGATACGCAGTATTTT
15 many TRBJ1-5 TRBV4-3 . CASSQDSVPNQPQHF TGCGCCAGCAGCCAAGATTCTGTCCCAAATCAGCCCCAGCATTTT
13 . TRBJ2-7 TRBV20-1 . CSASFLGNYEQYF TGCAGTGCTAGCTTCCTGGGGAACTACGAGCAGTACTTC
16 . TRBJ2-5 TRBV7-2 . CASSLFSGAYQETQYF TGTGCCAGCAGCTTATTCAGCGGAGCGTACCAAGAGACCCAGTACTTC
15 . TRBJ2-4 TRBV6-1 . CASREGGIGKNIQYF TGTGCCAGCAGAGAAGGGGGAATAGGCAAAAACATTCAGTACTTC
18 few TRBJ1-5 TRBV6-5 . CASSYLAKGSDSNQPQHF TGTGCCAGCAGTTACTTAGCCAAAGGTAGCGATAGCAATCAGCCCCAGCATTTT
12 . TRBJ2-7 TRBV6-6 . CASSRDNGEQYF TGTGCCAGCAGCCGGGACAATGGCGAGCAGTACTTC
15 few TRBJ2-2 TRBV7-9 . CASRVPIGTPGELFF TGTGCCAGCAGAGTACCGATTGGAACCCCCGGGGAGCTGTTTTTT
17 few TRBJ2-7 TRBV11-2 TRBD2 CASSSDRGLAGAREQYF TGTGCCAGCAGCTCCGACAGAGGACTAGCGGGAGCGCGTGAGCAGTACTTC
16 many TRBJ2-4 TRBV7-9 . CASSNGGQLAKNIQYF TGTGCCAGTTCTAATGGGGGGCAGCTAGCCAAAAACATTCAGTACTTC
12 . TRBJ2-1 TRBV19 . CATQGSYNEQFF TGTGCCACCCAGGGCTCCTACAATGAGCAGTTCTTC
16 few TRBJ1-1 TRBV12-3/TRBV12-4 TRBD1 CASSPGGYGVDTEAFF TGTGCCAGCAGTCCAGGGGGCTACGGAGTGGACACTGAAGCTTTCTTT
13 few TRBJ2-7 TRBV7-9 . CASSLGGGDEQYF TGTGCCAGCAGCTTAGGCGGCGGGGACGAGCAGTACTTC
15 few TRBJ2-7 TRBV10-3 . CAISPGERVSYEQYF TGTGCCATCAGTCCTGGGGAGCGGGTCTCCTACGAGCAGTACTTC
19 few TRBJ2-1 TRBV2 TRBD2 CASSELGGGASGRRNEQFF TGTGCCAGCAGTGAATTAGGCGGAGGTGCTAGCGGGAGACGAAATGAGCAGTTCTTC
13 many TRBJ2-7 TRBV7-2 . CASSSGISYEQYF TGTGCCAGCAGCTCCGGGATTTCCTACGAGCAGTACTTC
15 . TRBJ2-7 TRBV5-1 . CASSLEGAHIYEQYF TGCGCCAGCAGCTTGGAGGGAGCCCATATCTACGAGCAGTACTTC
13 . TRBJ2-3 TRBV29-1 . CSVDPSQTDTQYF TGCAGCGTTGACCCTTCCCAGACAGATACGCAGTATTTT
14 . TRBJ2-3 TRBV7-6 TRBD1 CASTRQGEQGTQYF TGTGCCAGCACCCGACAGGGTGAGCAGGGTACGCAGTATTTT
14 few TRBJ2-4 TRBV10-3 TRBD1 CAIREPGGLNIQYF TGTGCCATCAGAGAACCAGGGGGCTTAAACATTCAGTACTTC
15 . TRBJ2-2 TRBV7-2 . CASSPKAGNTGELFF TGTGCCAGCAGCCCCAAAGCCGGGAACACCGGGGAGCTGTTTTTT
16 . TRBJ2-2 TRBV19 TRBD1 CASRSGDRLLLGELFF TGTGCCAGTAGATCAGGGGACAGACTACTACTAGGGGAGCTGTTTTTT
15 few TRBJ2-7 TRBV24-1 TRBD1 CATSEAGTGTFEQYF TGTGCCACCAGTGAAGCCGGGACAGGGACATTCGAGCAGTACTTC
14 . TRBJ2-7 TRBV20-1 . CSADQQGPSYEQYF TGCAGTGCCGACCAACAGGGACCCTCTTACGAGCAGTACTTC
15 . TRBJ2-1 TRBV7-2 TRBD2 CASSRAGGGPNEQFF TGTGCCAGCAGCCGAGCGGGAGGAGGCCCCAATGAGCAGTTCTTC
16 few TRBJ2-1 TRBV20-1 TRBD2 CSARTSGRDSYNEQFF TGCAGTGCTAGAACTAGCGGGAGAGACTCCTACAATGAGCAGTTCTTC
13 . TRBJ2-5 TRBV10-3 . CAISESQQETQYF TGTGCCATCAGTGAGTCGCAACAAGAGACCCAGTACTTC
16 few TRBJ2-1 TRBV27 TRBD2 CASSLWVSGVQNEQFF TGTGCCAGCAGTTTATGGGTTAGCGGGGTCCAGAATGAGCAGTTCTTC
16 many TRBJ2-2 TRBV5-5 . CASSFRRERNTGELFF TGTGCCAGCAGCTTTCGGCGGGAACGGAACACCGGGGAGCTGTTTTTT
13 few TRBJ2-3 TRBV11-3 . CASSLGSSDTQYF TGTGCCAGCAGCTTAGGGTCTTCAGATACGCAGTATTTT
14 . TRBJ2-6 TRBV29-1 . CSVETGAGANVLTF TGCAGCGTTGAAACGGGGGCTGGGGCCAACGTCCTGACTTTC
13 many TRBJ2-7 TRBV29-1 TRBD1 CSVRDRALDEQYF TGCAGCGTACGGGACAGGGCGCTCGACGAGCAGTACTTC
14 . TRBJ2-7 TRBV7-2 . CASSLANRVGEQYF TGTGCCAGCAGCTTAGCGAACAGGGTTGGTGAGCAGTACTTC
16 . TRBJ2-3 TRBV6-2/TRBV6-3 TRBD2 CASSGLALLSTDTQYF TGTGCCAGCTCCGGACTAGCGCTCCTCTCCACAGATACGCAGTATTTT
15 . TRBJ2-2 TRBV19 TRBD1 CASSRAAGGTGELFF TGTGCCAGTAGTAGGGCGGCAGGGGGCACCGGGGAGCTGTTTTTT
15 . TRBJ2-2 TRBV7-9 . CASLIGQEWAGELFF TGTGCCAGCCTCATCGGGCAGGAGTGGGCCGGGGAGCTGTTTTTT
12 few TRBJ1-1 TRBV7-2 . CASSIRNTEAFF TGTGCCAGCAGCATAAGGAACACTGAAGCTTTCTTT
14 few TRBJ2-7 TRBV20-1 . CSASMGSGIYEQYF TGCAGTGCCTCTATGGGTAGCGGCATCTACGAGCAGTACTTC
14 . TRBJ2-3 TRBV5-1 . CASTAIASTDTQYF TGCGCCAGCACGGCCATAGCAAGCACAGATACGCAGTATTTT
14 few TRBJ2-7 TRBV6-1 TRBD2 CASTRPGGIYEQYF TGTGCCAGCACCCGCCCGGGGGGGATCTACGAGCAGTACTTC
14 many TRBJ2-5 TRBV7-6 . CASSTQAGQETQYF TGTGCCAGCAGCACTCAGGCTGGCCAAGAGACCCAGTACTTC
14 . TRBJ2-2 TRBV4-3 . CASSQDTFGTELFF TGCGCCAGCAGCCAAGATACTTTCGGAACCGAGCTGTTTTTT
15 few TRBJ2-7 TRBV12-3/TRBV12-4 TRBD1 CASPGTGGHSYEQYF TGTGCCAGCCCCGGGACAGGGGGTCACTCCTACGAGCAGTACTTC
17 few TRBJ2-2 TRBV20-1 . CSARGGKVAGVTGELFF TGCAGTGCTAGAGGGGGCAAGGTGGCAGGGGTAACCGGGGAGCTGTTTTTT
16 few TRBJ2-6 TRBV4-3 TRBD1 CASSQEGTGWANVLTF TGCGCCAGCAGCCAAGAGGGGACAGGGTGGGCCAACGTCCTGACTTTC
14 . TRBJ2-1 TRBV12-3/TRBV12-4 TRBD1 CASSGQGRGNEQFF TGTGCCAGCAGTGGACAGGGTCGGGGGAATGAGCAGTTCTTC
13 few TRBJ1-1 TRBV4-2 TRBD1 CASVQDRDTEAFF TGTGCCAGCGTTCAGGACAGGGACACTGAAGCTTTCTTT
15 few TRBJ2-3 TRBV20-1 . CSARGGREFSDTQYF TGCAGTGCTAGAGGGGGGCGGGAGTTCTCAGATACGCAGTATTTT
12 many TRBJ2-7 TRBV5-5 . CASSPLGREQYF TGTGCCAGCAGCCCCCTGGGACGCGAGCAGTACTTC
15 few TRBJ2-2 TRBV5-6 . CASLTREMNTGELFF TGTGCCAGCCTTACCAGAGAGATGAACACCGGGGAGCTGTTTTTT
15 few TRBJ2-5 TRBV7-2 . CASSLEVGGRGTQYF TGTGCCAGCAGCTTAGAAGTGGGGGGTCGGGGGACCCAGTACTTC
15 many TRBJ2-2 TRBV6-1 TRBD2 CASSPGLAGAGELFF TGTGCCAGCAGCCCGGGACTAGCGGGAGCCGGGGAGCTGTTTTTT
14 once TRBJ2-1 TRBV3-1 . CASSQTPAVNEQFF TGTGCCAGCAGCCAAACCCCCGCAGTTAATGAGCAGTTCTTC
13 . TRBJ2-1 TRBV12-3/TRBV12-4 . CASSFGHLNEQFF TGTGCCAGCAGTTTCGGACACCTCAATGAGCAGTTCTTC
14 few TRBJ2-5 TRBV3-1 TRBD2 CASSPSGKGKTQYF TGTGCCAGCAGCCCTAGCGGGAAGGGGAAGACCCAGTACTTC
14 . TRBJ2-1 TRBV6-4 TRBD2 CASTKREGHNEQFF TGTGCCAGCACCAAGCGGGAGGGCCACAATGAGCAGTTCTTC